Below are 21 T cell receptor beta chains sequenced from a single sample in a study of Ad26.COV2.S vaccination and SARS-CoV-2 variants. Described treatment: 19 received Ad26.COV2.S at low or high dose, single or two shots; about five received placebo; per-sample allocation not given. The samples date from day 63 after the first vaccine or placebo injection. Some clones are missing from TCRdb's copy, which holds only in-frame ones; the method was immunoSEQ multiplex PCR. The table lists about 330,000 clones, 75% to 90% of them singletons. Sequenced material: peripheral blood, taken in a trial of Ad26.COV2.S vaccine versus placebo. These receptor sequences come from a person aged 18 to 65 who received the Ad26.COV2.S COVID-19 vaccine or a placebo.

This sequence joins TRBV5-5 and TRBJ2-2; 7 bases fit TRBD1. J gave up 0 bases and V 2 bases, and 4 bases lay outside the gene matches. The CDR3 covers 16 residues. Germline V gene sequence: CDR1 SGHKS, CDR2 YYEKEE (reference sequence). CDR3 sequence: CASSLTGTANTGELFF. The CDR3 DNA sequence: TGTGCCAGCAGCTTAACCGGGACAGCGAACACCGGGGAGCTGTTTTTT.

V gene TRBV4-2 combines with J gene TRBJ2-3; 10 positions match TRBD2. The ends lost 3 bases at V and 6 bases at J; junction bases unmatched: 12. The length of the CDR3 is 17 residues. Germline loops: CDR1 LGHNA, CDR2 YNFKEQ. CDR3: CASSQPGAGTSEDTQYF. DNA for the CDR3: TGTGCCAGCAGCCAGCCTGGGGCCGGGACTAGCGAGGATACGCAGTATTTT.

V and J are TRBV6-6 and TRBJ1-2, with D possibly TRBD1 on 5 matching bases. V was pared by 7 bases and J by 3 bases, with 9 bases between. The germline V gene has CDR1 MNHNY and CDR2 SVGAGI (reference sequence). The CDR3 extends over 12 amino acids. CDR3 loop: CASTAGHYGYTF. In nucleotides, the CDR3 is TGTGCCAGCACTGCAGGGCACTATGGCTACACCTTC.

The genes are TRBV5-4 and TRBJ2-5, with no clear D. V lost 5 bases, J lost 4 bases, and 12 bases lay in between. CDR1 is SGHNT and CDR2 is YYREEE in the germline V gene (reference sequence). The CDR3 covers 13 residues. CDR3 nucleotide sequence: TGTGCCAGCAGTCCCGTTTATGGAGAGACCCAGTACTTC. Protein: CASSPVYGETQYF.

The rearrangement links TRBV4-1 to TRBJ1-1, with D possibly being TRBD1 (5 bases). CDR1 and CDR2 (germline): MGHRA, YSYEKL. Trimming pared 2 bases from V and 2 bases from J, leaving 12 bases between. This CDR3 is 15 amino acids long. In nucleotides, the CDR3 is TGCGCCAGCAGCCAACCCTGGACACTAAACACTGAAGCTTTCTTT. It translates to CASSQPWTLNTEAFF.

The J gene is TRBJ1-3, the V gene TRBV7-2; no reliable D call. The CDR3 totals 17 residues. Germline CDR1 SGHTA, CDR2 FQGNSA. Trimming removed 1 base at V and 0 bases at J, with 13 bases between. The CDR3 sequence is CASSLVPLEGSGNTIYF. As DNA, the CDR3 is TGTGCCAGCAGCTTAGTACCCCTCGAGGGCTCTGGAAACACCATATATTTT.

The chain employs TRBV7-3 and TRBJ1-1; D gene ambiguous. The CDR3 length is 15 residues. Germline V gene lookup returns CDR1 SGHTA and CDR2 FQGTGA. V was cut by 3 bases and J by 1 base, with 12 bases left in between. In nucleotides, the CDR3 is TGTGCCAGCAGCTTTAGGCCCGGGGAGAACACTGAAGCTTTCTTT. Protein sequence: CASSFRPGENTEAFF. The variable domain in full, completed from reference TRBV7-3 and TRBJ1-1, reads GAGVSQTPSNKVTEKGKYVELRCDPISGHTALYWYRQSLGQGPEFLIYFQGTGAADDSGLPNDRFFAVRPEGSVSTLKIQRTERGDSAVYLCASSFRPGENTEAFFGQGTRLTVV.

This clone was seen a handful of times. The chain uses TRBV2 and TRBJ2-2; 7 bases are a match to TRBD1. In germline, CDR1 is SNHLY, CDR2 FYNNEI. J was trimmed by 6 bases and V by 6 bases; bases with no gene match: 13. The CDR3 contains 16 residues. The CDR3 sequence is CASSPFDRVLPGELFF. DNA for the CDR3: TGTGCCAGCAGCCCCTTCGACAGGGTGTTGCCCGGGGAGCTGTTTTTT.

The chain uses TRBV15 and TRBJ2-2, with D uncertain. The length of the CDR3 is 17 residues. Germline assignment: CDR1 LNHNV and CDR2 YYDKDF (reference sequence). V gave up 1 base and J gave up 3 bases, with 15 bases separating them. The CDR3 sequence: CATSRVLSEIYTGELFF. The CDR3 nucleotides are TGTGCCACCAGCAGAGTATTGTCTGAGATCTACACCGGGGAGCTGTTTTTT.

The CDR3 sequence: CASRDSGAYNEQFF. DNA of the CDR3: TGTGCCAGCAGGGACAGCGGGGCGTACAATGAGCAGTTCTTC. V usage is TRBV7-2 and J usage is TRBJ2-1; the D gene is possibly TRBD2 (7 bases). The CDR3 loop spans 14 amino acids. V was clipped by 6 bases and J by 4 bases, with 13 bases between them. Looked up from germline, CDR1 is SGHTA and CDR2 is FQGNSA.

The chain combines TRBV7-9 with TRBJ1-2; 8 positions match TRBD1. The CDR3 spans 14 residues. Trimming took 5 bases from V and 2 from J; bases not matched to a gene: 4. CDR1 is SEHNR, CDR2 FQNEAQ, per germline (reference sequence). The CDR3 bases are TGTGCCAGCAGCCCCGGACAGGGAAACTATGGCTACACCTTC. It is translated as CASSPGQGNYGYTF.

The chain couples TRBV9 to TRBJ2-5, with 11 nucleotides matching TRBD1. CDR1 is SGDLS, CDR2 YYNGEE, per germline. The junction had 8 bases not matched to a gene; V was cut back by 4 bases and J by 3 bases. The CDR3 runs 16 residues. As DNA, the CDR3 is TGTGCCAGCAGCACTGGACAGGGGGCCGTAAAAGAGACCCAGTACTTC. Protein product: CASSTGQGAVKETQYF. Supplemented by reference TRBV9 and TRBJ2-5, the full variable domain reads DSGVTQTPKHLITATGQRVTLRCSPRSGDLSVYWYQQSLDQGLQFLIQYYNGEERAKGNILERFSAQQFPDLHSELNLSSLELGDSALYFCASSTGQGAVKETQYFGPGTRLLVL.

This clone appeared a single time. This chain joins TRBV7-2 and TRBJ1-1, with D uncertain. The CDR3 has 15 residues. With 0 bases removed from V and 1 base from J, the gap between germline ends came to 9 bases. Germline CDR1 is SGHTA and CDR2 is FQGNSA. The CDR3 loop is CASSLAQRGNTEAFF. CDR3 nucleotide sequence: TGTGCCAGCAGCTTAGCCCAGCGCGGGAACACTGAAGCTTTCTTT.

CDR3 region: CASSGPHSPLHF. CDR3 nucleotide sequence: TGTGCCAGCAGCGGGCCTCACTCACCCCTCCACTTT. The gene calls are TRBV5-6 and TRBJ1-6; D is ambiguous. CDR1 SGHDT and CDR2 YYEEEE come from the germline V gene. V gave up 4 bases and J gave up 10 bases, with 9 bases separating them. CDR3 length equals 12 residues. Using reference TRBV5-6 and TRBJ1-6 for the parts outside the CDR3, the full variable domain is DAGVTQSPTHLIKTRGQQVTLRCSPKSGHDTVSWYQQALGQGPQFIFQYYEEEERQRGNFPDRFSGHQFPNYSSELNVNALLLGDSALYLCASSGPHSPLHFGNGTRLTVT.

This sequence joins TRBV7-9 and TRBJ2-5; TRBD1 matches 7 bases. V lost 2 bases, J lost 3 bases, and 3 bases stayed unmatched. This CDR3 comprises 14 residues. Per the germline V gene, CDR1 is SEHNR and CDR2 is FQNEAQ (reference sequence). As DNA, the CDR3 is TGTGCCAGCAGCTTACCGACAGGGAAAGAGACCCAGTACTTC. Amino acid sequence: CASSLPTGKETQYF.

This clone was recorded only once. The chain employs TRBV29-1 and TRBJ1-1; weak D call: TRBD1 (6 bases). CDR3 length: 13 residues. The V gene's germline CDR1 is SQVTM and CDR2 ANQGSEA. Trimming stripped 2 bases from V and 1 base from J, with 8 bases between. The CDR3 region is CSVEQGPNTEAFF. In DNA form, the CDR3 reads TGCAGCGTTGAACAGGGGCCGAACACTGAAGCTTTCTTT.

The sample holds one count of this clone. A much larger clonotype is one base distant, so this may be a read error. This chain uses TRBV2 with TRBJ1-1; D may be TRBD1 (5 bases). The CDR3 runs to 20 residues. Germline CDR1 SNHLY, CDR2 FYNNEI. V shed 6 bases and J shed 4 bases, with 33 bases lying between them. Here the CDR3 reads CASRTILWGMKNRRATEAFF. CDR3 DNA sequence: TGTGCCAGCAGGACCATCCTGTGGGGTATGAAAAACAGGAGAGCCACTGAAGCTTTCTTT.

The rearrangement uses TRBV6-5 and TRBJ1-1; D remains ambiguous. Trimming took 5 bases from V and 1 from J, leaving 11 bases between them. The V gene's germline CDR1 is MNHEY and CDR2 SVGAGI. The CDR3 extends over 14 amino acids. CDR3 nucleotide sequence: TGTGCCAGCAGTCTGGCTAGATCGAACACTGAAGCTTTCTTT. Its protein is CASSLARSNTEAFF.

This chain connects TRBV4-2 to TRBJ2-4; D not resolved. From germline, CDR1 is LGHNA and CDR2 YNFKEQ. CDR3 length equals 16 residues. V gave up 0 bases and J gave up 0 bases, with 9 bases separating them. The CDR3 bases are TGTGCCAGCAGCCAAGAGATCGCCATAGCCAAAAACATTCAGTACTTC. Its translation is CASSQEIAIAKNIQYF.

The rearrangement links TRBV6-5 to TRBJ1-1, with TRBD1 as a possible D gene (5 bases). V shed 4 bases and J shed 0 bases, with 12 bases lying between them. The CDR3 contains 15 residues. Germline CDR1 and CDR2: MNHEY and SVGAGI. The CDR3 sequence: CASSFSRVMNTEAFF. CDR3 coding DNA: TGTGCCAGCAGTTTCTCCAGGGTGATGAACACTGAAGCTTTCTTT.

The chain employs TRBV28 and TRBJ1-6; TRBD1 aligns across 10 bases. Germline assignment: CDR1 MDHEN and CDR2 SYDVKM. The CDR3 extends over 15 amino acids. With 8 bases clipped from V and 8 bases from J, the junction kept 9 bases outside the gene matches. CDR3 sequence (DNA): TGTGCCAGCTCGACTCGGGACAGGGGTTATTCACCCCTCCACTTT. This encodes CASSTRDRGYSPLHF.